The 23 T cell receptor beta chains below were found in one sample sequenced in a study of blood T cell repertoires in COVID-19. Here immunoSEQ multiplex PCR was the method, and the copy in TCRdb shows in-frame clones only, minus some. The sample records 140,000 or so clones, around nine tenths being singletons. Sequenced sample: peripheral blood. The receptors derive from a woman aged 45-65 years with active or convalescent COVID-19.

The rearrangement joins TRBV30 to TRBJ2-5; TRBD2 is a possible D gene (5 bases). From germline, CDR1 is GTSNPN and CDR2 SVGIG (reference sequence). The CDR3 is 14 amino acids. The V end lost 3 bases, the J end lost 5 bases, and 16 bases lay between the germline ends. CDR3 amino acids: CAWSTSPRGETQYF. CDR3 coding DNA: TGTGCCTGGAGCACAAGCCCCCGCGGGGAGACCCAGTACTTC.

The genes are TRBV23-1 and TRBJ1-5; D is possibly TRBD1 (6 bases). TRBV23-1 is placed among ORFs of uncertain function. CDR3 length: 19 amino acids. V shed 4 bases and J shed 0 bases, with 22 bases lying between them. In nucleotides, the CDR3 is TGCGCCAGCAGTCCTGCACGCTGTCTCGGGACACATAGCAATCAGCCCCAGCATTTT. Translation gives CASSPARCLGTHSNQPQHF.

The J gene is TRBJ2-5, the V gene TRBV19; 10 bases agree with TRBD2. The CDR3 consists of 19 residues. Trimming took 2 bases from V and 2 from J; bases not matched to a gene: 14. Germline-derived CDR1 and CDR2 are LNHDA and SQIVND (reference sequence). CDR3 amino acids: CASSIQRAGGPVVQETQYF. The CDR3 region has the DNA TGTGCCAGTAGTATACAGCGAGCGGGAGGGCCTGTGGTACAAGAGACCCAGTACTTC.

The gene calls are TRBV29-1 and TRBJ2-7, with no clear D. The CDR3 runs 16 residues. Germline CDR1 reads SQVTM; CDR2 reads ANQGSEA. Trimming cost V 2 bases and J 0 bases, with 17 bases left between them. As DNA, the CDR3 is TGCAGCGTTGAAACCCGCGGTACAAGGAGCTCCTACGAGCAGTACTTC. This translates into CSVETRGTRSSYEQYF.

This chain connects TRBV6-5 to TRBJ1-4, with no clear D. The germline V gene has CDR1 MNHEY and CDR2 SVGAGI. This CDR3 has 12 amino acids. Trimming cost V 6 bases and J 4 bases, with 6 bases left between them. Here the CDR3 DNA reads TGTGCCAGCAGGGGCCTTAATGAAAAACTGTTTTTT. Protein sequence: CASRGLNEKLFF.

The chain joins TRBV19 to TRBJ2-7; D possibly corresponds to TRBD2 (5 bases). V lost 3 bases and J 4 bases, leaving 16 bases between the germline ends. Germline CDR1 LNHDA, CDR2 SQIVND (reference sequence). CDR3 length: 15 residues. CDR3 in DNA: TGTGCCAGTAGTATCACGATGATAACGGGATACGAGCAGTACTTC. Translation: CASSITMITGYEQYF.

The V gene is TRBV18, the J gene TRBJ2-5, with 9 bases lining up with TRBD1. CDR3 length: 13 amino acids. Germline assignment: CDR1 KGHSH and CDR2 LQKENI. J gave up 4 bases and V 4 bases, and 1 base lay outside the gene matches. CDR3 coding DNA: TGTGCCAGCTCACTGGGACAGGGAGAGACCCAGTACTTC. This codes for CASSLGQGETQYF.

The chain has TRBV19 and TRBJ1-5, with 8 bases identical to TRBD1. Germline V gives CDR1 LNHDA, CDR2 SQIVND (reference sequence). Trimming took 3 bases from V and 10 from J; bases not matched to a gene: 8. The CDR3 has 14 residues. The CDR3 loop is CASSIGTGFGPQHF. In nucleotides, the CDR3 is TGTGCCAGTAGTATCGGGACAGGTTTTGGACCCCAGCATTTT.

This rearrangement joins TRBV28 to TRBJ2-1; the match to TRBD1 covers 8 bases. CDR1 and CDR2 (germline): MDHEN, SYDVKM. CDR3 length equals 15 residues. The junction had 7 bases not matched to a gene; V was cut back by 7 bases and J by 2 bases. Here the CDR3 DNA reads TGTGCCAGCAATACCAGGACAGGGCCCTACAATGAGCAGTTCTTC. It is translated as CASNTRTGPYNEQFF.

This sequence joins TRBV6-5 and TRBJ1-1; tentatively, D is TRBD1 (6 bases). The germline V gene has CDR1 MNHEY and CDR2 SVGAGI. This CDR3 is 15 amino acids long. V gave up 2 bases and J gave up 0 bases, with 10 bases separating them. The CDR3 is CASSYRGDMNTEAFF. CDR3 in DNA: TGTGCCAGCAGTTACCGGGGGGACATGAACACTGAAGCTTTCTTT.

The chain recombines TRBV6-1 with TRBJ2-6; 7 bases map to TRBD1. Germline CDR1 is MNHNS and CDR2 is SASEGT. V was pared by 6 bases and J by 1 base, with 9 bases of the junction left unmatched. The CDR3 sequence is 17 residues long. This chain's CDR3 is CASRESTGVSGANVLTF. The CDR3 coding sequence is TGTGCCAGCAGGGAATCCACAGGGGTTTCTGGGGCCAACGTCCTGACTTTC.

The V gene is TRBV15, the J gene TRBJ1-2, with a tentative D call TRBD1 (6 bases). Trimming pared 0 bases from V and 8 bases from J, leaving 13 bases between. Germline assignment: CDR1 LNHNV and CDR2 YYDKDF (reference sequence). The CDR3 is 14 residues long. This CDR3 reads CATSRDQQGSGYTF. In DNA, the CDR3 is TGTGCCACCAGCAGAGATCAACAGGGATCGGGCTACACCTTC.

The chain carries TRBV7-2 and TRBJ2-5; 16 nucleotides line up with TRBD2. Germline CDR1 is SGHTA and CDR2 is FQGNSA. The J segment lost 5 bases and the V segment lost 1 base, leaving 7 bases of the junction unmatched. The CDR3 covers 18 residues. The CDR3 DNA follows: TGTGCCAGCAGCTTAGGGGGACTAGCGGGAGGGACTACGGAGACCCAGTACTTC. It encodes CASSLGGLAGGTTETQYF.

The J gene is TRBJ1-2, the V gene TRBV30; maybe TRBD1 (6 bases). The V end lost 1 base, the J end lost 5 bases, and 17 bases lay between the germline ends. Germline-derived CDR1 and CDR2 are GTSNPN and SVGIG (reference sequence). The CDR3 is 15 residues long. The CDR3 loop is CAWSAHRVVIYGYTF. The CDR3 DNA reads as TGTGCCTGGAGTGCCCACAGGGTAGTAATTTATGGCTACACCTTC.

V usage is TRBV21-1 and J usage is TRBJ2-1; the DNA was not compared with TRBD2, the D call given in the table. TRBV21-1 is described as a pseudogene. CDR3 length equals 15 residues. CDR3 in DNA: TGTGCCAGCAGCCCGGGACTAGCGACTAAAAATGAGCAGTTCTTC. It encodes CASSPGLATKNEQFF.

V gene TRBV5-1 combines with J gene TRBJ2-6; possible D gene TRBD1, 7 bases. With 5 bases removed from V and 0 bases from J, the gap between germline ends came to 15 bases. This CDR3 has 17 amino acids. The germline CDR1 and CDR2 sequences are SGHRS and YFSETQ. The CDR3 here is CASSGGTASSGANVLTF. The CDR3 coding sequence is TGCGCCAGCAGTGGGGGGACAGCGAGCTCTGGGGCCAACGTCCTGACTTTC.

This chain's CDR3 is CASSIQAVVHEQYF. Written as DNA, the CDR3 is TGTGCCAGTAGTATTCAAGCGGTTGTCCACGAGCAGTACTTC. The chain uses TRBV19 and TRBJ2-7, with D possibly matching TRBD2 (5 bases). The CDR3 loop spans 14 amino acids. With 3 bases removed from V and 5 bases from J, the gap between germline ends came to 14 bases. Germline V CDR1 and CDR2: LNHDA, SQIVND (reference sequence).

V gene TRBV7-2 combines with J gene TRBJ2-5, with 9 bases lining up with TRBD2. Germline V gives CDR1 SGHTA, CDR2 FQGNSA. V dropped 2 bases and J dropped 6; count of bases not matched to a gene: 7. CDR3 length equals 15 residues. The CDR3 DNA follows: TGTGCCAGCAGCTTATGGGGTAGCGGGGGACAGACCCAGTACTTC. Amino acids: CASSLWGSGGQTQYF.

For the CDR3, the DNA is TGCGCCAGCAGCCAACCGGACAGGGACTATGGCTACACCTTC. Protein: CASSQPDRDYGYTF. This sequence joins TRBV4-3 and TRBJ1-2, with 8 positions matching TRBD1. The CDR3 totals 14 residues. V was clipped by 2 bases and J by 3 bases; unmatched bases: 2. Germline V gives CDR1 LGHNA, CDR2 YSLEER.

J is TRBJ2-1 and V is TRBV24-1, with 9 bases matching TRBD1. Germline lookup yields CDR1 KGHDR and CDR2 SFDVKD. The V and J ends lost 4 bases and 8 bases, in that order; junction bases with no gene match: 8. The CDR3 sequence is 15 residues long. CDR3 sequence: CATSDQTGGSYEQFF. For the CDR3, the DNA is TGTGCCACCAGTGACCAGACAGGGGGGTCATATGAGCAGTTCTTC.

The chain uses TRBV7-2 and TRBJ1-1; D may be TRBD1 (5 bases). The CDR3 extends over 12 amino acids. Trimming stripped 3 bases from V and 6 bases from J, with 8 bases between. Germline-derived CDR1 and CDR2 are SGHTA and FQGNSA. The CDR3 here is CASSFLTAEAFF. The DNA for the CDR3 is TGTGCCAGCAGCTTCTTGACAGCTGAAGCTTTCTTT.

The chain recombines TRBV19 with TRBJ2-3; TRBD1 aligns across 7 bases. The CDR3 spans 15 residues. V gave up 1 base and J gave up 8 bases; unmatched junction bases: 9. Per the germline V gene, CDR1 is LNHDA and CDR2 is SQIVND (reference sequence). The CDR3: CASSIGSGGPGTQYF. The CDR3 nucleotides are TGTGCCAGTAGTATAGGGTCAGGGGGACCGGGTACGCAGTATTTT.

The chain uses TRBV19 and TRBJ1-2; D unclear. The CDR3 is made up of 13 amino acids. V dropped 2 bases and J dropped 3 bases, with 7 bases sitting between them. Germline loops: CDR1 LNHDA, CDR2 SQIVND (reference sequence). The CDR3 DNA reads TGTGCCAGTAGTATATACGGGGACTATGGCTACACCTTC. It codes for CASSIYGDYGYTF. Drawing the rest from reference TRBV19 and TRBJ1-2, the complete variable domain is DGGITQSPKYLFRKEGQNVTLSCEQNLNHDAMYWYRQDPGQGLRLIYYSQIVNDFQKGDIAEGYSVSREKKESFPLTVTSAQKNPTAFYLCASSIYGDYGYTFGSGTRLTVV.